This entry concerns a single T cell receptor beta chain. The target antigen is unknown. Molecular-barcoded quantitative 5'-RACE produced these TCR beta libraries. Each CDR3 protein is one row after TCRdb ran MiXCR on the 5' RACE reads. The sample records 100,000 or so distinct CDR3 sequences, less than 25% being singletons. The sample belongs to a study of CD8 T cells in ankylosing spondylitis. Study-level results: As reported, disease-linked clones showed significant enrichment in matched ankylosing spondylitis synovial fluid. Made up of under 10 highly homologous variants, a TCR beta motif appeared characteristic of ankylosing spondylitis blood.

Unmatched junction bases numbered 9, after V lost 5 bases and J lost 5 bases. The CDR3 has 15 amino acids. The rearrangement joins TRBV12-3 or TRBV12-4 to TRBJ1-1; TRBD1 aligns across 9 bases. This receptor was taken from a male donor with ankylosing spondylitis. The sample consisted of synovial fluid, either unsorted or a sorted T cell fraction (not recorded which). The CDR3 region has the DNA TGTGCCAGCAGTCCACCGGGACAGGGTGGAACTGAAGCTTTCTTT. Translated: CASSPPGQGGTEAFF.